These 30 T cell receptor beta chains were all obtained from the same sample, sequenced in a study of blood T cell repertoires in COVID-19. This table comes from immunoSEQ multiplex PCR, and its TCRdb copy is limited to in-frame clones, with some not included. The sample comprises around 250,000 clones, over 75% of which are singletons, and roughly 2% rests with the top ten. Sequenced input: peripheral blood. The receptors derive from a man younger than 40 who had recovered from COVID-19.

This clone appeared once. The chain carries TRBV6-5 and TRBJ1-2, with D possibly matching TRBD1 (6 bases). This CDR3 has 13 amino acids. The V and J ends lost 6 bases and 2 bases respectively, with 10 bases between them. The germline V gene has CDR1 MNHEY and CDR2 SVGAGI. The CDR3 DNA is TGTGCCAGCAGACTACAGGGAAACTATGGCTACACCTTC. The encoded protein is CASRLQGNYGYTF.

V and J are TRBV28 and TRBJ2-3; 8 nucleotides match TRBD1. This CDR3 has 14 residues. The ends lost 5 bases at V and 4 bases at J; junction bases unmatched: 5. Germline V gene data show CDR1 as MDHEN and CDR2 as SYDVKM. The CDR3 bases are TGTGCCAGCAGTCCCAGGGGGCGCTCAGATACGCAGTATTTT. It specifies CASSPRGRSDTQYF.

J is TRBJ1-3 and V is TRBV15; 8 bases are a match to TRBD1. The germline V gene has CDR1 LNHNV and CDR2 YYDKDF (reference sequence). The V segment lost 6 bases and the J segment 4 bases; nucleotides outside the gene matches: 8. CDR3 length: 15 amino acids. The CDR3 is CATSLDRESGNTIYF. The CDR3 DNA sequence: TGTGCCACCAGTCTGGACAGGGAGTCAGGAAACACCATATATTTT.

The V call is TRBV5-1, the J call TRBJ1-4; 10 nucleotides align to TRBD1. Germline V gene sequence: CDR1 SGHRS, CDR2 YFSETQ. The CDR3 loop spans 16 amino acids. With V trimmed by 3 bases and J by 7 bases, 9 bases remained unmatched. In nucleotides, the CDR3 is TGCGCCAGCAGCTCGATGCCGGGACAGGGGTTTGAAAAACTGTTTTTT. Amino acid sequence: CASSSMPGQGFEKLFF.

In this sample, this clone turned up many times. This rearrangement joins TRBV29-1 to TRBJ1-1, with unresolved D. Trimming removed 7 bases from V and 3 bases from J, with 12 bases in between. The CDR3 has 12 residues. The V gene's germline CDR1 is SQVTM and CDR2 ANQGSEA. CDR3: CSARGVHTEAFF. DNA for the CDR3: TGCAGCGCCCGAGGCGTACACACTGAAGCTTTCTTT. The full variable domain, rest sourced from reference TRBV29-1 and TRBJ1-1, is SAVISQKPSRDICQRGTSLTIQCQVDSQVTMMFWYRQQPGQSLTLIATANQGSEATYESGFVIDKFPISRPNLTFSTLTVSNMSPEDSSIYLCSARGVHTEAFFGQGTRLTVV.

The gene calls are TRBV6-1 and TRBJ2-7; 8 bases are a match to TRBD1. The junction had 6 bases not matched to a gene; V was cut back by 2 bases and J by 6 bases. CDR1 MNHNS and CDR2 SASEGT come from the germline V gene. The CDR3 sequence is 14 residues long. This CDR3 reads CASSEQGARGEQYF. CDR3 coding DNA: TGTGCCAGCAGTGAACAGGGGGCAAGGGGCGAGCAGTACTTC.

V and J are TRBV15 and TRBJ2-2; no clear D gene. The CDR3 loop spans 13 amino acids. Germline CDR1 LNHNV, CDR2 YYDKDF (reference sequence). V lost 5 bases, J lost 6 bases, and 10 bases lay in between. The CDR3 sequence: CATSPLFAGELFF. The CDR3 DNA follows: TGTGCCACCAGCCCCCTTTTCGCCGGGGAGCTGTTTTTT.

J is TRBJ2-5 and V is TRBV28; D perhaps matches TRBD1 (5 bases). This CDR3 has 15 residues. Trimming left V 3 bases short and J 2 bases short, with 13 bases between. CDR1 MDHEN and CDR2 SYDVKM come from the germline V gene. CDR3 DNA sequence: TGTGCCAGCAGTTTTCAGGGTGTGGGACAAGAGACCCAGTACTTC. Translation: CASSFQGVGQETQYF. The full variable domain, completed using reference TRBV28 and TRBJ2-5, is DVKVTQSSRYLVKRTGEKVFLECVQDMDHENMFWYRQDPGLGLRLIYFSYDVKMKEKGDIPEGYSVSREKKERFSLILESASTNQTSMYLCASSFQGVGQETQYFGPGTRLLVL.

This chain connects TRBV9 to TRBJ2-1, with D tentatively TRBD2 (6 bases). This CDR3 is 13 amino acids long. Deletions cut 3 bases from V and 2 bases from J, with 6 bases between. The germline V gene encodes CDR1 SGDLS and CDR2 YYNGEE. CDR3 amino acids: CASSGLAYNEQFF. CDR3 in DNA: TGTGCCAGCAGCGGACTAGCCTACAATGAGCAGTTCTTC.

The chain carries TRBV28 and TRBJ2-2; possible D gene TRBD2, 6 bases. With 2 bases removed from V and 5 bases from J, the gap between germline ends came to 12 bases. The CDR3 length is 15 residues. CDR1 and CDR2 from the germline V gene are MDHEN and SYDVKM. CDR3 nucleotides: TGTGCCAGCAGTTTACCCTTCCGGGGGACCGGGGAGCTGTTTTTT. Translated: CASSLPFRGTGELFF. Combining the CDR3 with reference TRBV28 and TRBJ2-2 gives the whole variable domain DVKVTQSSRYLVKRTGEKVFLECVQDMDHENMFWYRQDPGLGLRLIYFSYDVKMKEKGDIPEGYSVSREKKERFSLILESASTNQTSMYLCASSLPFRGTGELFFGEGSRLTVL.

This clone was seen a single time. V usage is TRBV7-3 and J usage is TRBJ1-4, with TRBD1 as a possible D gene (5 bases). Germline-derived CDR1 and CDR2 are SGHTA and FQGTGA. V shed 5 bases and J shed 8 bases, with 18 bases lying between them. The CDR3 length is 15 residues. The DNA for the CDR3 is TGTGCCAGCAGCCCCCCAGGGAGGCGCCGGGAAAAACTGTTTTTT. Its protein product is CASSPPGRRREKLFF. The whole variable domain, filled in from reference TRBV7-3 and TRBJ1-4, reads GAGVSQTPSNKVTEKGKYVELRCDPISGHTALYWYRQSLGQGPEFLIYFQGTGAADDSGLPNDRFFAVRPEGSVSTLKIQRTERGDSAVYLCASSPPGRRREKLFFGSGTQLSVL.

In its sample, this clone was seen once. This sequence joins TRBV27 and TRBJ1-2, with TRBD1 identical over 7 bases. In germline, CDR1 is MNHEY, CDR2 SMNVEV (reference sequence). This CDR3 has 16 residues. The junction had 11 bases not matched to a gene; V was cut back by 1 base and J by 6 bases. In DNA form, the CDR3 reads TGTGCCAGCAGTTTATTCGGGGCAGGGGGTAATCATGGCTACACCTTC. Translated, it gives CASSLFGAGGNHGYTF.

In DNA form, the CDR3 reads TGTGCCAGCAGCCCTAGCGGGGGGGTTGGAGAGACCCAGTACTTC. This encodes CASSPSGGVGETQYF. The genes are TRBV3-1 (or the pseudogene TRBV3-2) and TRBJ2-5; 12 bases fit TRBD2. This CDR3 region has 15 residues. CDR1 and CDR2 (germline): LGHDT, YNNKEL (reference sequence). With 4 bases clipped from V and 4 bases from J, the junction kept 4 bases outside the gene matches.

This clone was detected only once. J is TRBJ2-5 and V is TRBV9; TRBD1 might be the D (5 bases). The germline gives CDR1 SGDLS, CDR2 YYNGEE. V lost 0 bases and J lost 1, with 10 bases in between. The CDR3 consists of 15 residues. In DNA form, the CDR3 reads TGTGCCAGCAGCGTAGAGGGGCACCTCCAAGAGACCCAGTACTTC. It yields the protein CASSVEGHLQETQYF.

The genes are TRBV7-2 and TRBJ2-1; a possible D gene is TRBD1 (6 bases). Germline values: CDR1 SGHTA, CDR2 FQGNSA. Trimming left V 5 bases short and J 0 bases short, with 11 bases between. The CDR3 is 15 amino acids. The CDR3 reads CASSLQGLSYNEQFF. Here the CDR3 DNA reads TGTGCCAGCAGCCTCCAGGGGCTCTCCTACAATGAGCAGTTCTTC.

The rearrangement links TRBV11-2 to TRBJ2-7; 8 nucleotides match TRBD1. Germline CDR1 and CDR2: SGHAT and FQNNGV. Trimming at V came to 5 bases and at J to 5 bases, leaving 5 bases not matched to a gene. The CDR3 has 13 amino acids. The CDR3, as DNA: TGTGCCAGCAGCCCCCGGACAGGGCACGAGCAGTACGTC. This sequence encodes CASSPRTGHEQYV.

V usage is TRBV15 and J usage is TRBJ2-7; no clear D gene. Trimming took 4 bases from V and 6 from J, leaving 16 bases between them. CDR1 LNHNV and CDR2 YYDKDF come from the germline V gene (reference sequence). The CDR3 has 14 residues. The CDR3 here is CATSTRKSMAEQYF. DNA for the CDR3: TGTGCCACCAGCACCCGAAAGTCCATGGCCGAGCAGTACTTC.

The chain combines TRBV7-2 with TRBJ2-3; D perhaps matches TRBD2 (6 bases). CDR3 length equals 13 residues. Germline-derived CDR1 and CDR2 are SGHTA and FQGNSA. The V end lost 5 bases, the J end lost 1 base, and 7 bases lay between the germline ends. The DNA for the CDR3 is TGTGCCAGCAGCCCGGGGGGCACAGATACGCAGTATTTT. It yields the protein CASSPGGTDTQYF.

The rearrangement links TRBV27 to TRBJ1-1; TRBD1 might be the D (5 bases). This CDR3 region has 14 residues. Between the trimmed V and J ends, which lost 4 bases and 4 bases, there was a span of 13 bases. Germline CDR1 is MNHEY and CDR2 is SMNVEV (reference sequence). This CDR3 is CASSSAPGGTEAFF. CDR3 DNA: TGTGCCAGCAGTTCTGCCCCCGGGGGCACTGAAGCTTTCTTT.

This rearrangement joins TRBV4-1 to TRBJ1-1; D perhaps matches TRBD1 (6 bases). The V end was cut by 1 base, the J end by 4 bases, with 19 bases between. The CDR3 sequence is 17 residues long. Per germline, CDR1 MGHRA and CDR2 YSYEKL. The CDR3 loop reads CASSQVLRGGESTEAFF. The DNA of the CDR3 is TGCGCCAGCAGCCAAGTTTTGAGGGGGGGGGAATCCACTGAAGCTTTCTTT.

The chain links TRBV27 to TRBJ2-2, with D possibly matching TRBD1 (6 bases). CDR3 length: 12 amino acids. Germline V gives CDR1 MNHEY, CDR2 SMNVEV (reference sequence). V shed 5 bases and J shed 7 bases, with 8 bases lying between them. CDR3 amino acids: CASSPRGGELFF. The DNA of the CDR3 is TGTGCCAGCAGTCCCAGGGGCGGGGAGCTGTTTTTT.

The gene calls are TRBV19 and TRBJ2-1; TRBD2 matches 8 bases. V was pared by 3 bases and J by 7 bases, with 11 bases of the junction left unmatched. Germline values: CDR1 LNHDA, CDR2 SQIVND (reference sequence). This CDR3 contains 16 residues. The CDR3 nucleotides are TGTGCCAGTAGTATTAACCTAGCGGGCAGGAGAAATGAGCAGTTCTTC. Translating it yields CASSINLAGRRNEQFF.

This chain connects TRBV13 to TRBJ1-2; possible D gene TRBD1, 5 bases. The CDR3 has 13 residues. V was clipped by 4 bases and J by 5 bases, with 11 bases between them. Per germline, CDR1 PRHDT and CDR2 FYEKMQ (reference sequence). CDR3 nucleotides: TGTGCCAGCAGCTATGACAGAGGATATGGCTACACCTTC. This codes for CASSYDRGYGYTF.

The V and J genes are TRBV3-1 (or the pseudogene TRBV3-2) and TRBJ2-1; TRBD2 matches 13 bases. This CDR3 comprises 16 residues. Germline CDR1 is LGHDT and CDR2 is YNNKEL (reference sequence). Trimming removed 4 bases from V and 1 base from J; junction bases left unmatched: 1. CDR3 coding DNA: TGTGCCAGCAGCCCGGGACTAGCGGGGTCCTACAATGAGCAGTTCTTC. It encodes CASSPGLAGSYNEQFF.

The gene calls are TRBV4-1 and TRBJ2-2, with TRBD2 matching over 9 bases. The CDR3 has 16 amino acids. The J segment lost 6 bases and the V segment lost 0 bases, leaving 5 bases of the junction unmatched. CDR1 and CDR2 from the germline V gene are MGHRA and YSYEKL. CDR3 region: CASSQDVGLAAGELFF. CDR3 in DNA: TGCGCCAGCAGCCAAGACGTGGGACTAGCCGCCGGGGAGCTGTTTTTT.

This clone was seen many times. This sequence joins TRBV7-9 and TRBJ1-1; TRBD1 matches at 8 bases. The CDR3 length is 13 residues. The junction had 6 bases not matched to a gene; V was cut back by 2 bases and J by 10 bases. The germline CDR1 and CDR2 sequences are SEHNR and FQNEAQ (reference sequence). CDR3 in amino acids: CASSLIRGRIAFF. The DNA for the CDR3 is TGTGCCAGCAGCTTAATCAGGGGGCGCATAGCTTTCTTT.

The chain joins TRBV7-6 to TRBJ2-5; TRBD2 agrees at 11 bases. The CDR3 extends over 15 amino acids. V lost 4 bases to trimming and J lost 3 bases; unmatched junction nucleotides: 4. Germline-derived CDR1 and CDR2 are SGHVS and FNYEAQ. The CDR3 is CASSYSGGAEETQYF. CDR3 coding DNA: TGTGCCAGCAGCTATAGCGGGGGGGCCGAAGAGACCCAGTACTTC.

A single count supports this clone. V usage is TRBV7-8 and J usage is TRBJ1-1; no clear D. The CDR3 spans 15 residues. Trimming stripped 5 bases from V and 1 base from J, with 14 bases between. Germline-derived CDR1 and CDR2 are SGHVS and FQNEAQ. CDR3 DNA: TGTGCCAGCAGCCGCGACTCTGTTCAGAACACTGAAGCTTTCTTT. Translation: CASSRDSVQNTEAFF.

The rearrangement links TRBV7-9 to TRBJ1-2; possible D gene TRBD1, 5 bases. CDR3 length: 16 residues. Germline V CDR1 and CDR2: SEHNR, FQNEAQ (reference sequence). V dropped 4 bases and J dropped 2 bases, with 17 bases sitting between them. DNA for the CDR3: TGTGCCAGCAGCTCAAACTGGGCAGGGAACAACTATGGCTACACCTTC. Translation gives CASSSNWAGNNYGYTF.

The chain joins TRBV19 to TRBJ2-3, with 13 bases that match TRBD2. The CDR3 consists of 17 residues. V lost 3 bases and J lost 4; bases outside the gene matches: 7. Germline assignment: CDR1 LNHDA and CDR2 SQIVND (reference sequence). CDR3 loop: CASSIQTSGGWADTQYF. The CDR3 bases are TGTGCCAGTAGTATTCAGACTAGCGGGGGGTGGGCAGATACGCAGTATTTT.